The 32 T cell receptor beta chains listed next were all sequenced from one sample in a study of blood T cell repertoires in COVID-19. TCRdb's table, derived via immunoSEQ multiplex PCR, lists solely in-frame clones and lacks some. The sample has some 74,000 clones, approximately 87% seen once; the top ten hold 18%. Specimen: peripheral blood. Receptors originate from a woman older than 75 with acute or convalescent COVID-19.

This rearrangement joins TRBV7-9 to TRBJ1-2; D is ambiguous. The CDR3 totals 14 residues. Germline lookup yields CDR1 SEHNR and CDR2 FQNEAQ (reference sequence). The germline V and J ends were trimmed by 0 bases and 5 bases, with 10 bases remaining between them. The CDR3 protein is CASSLAPGLYGYTF. CDR3 DNA sequence: TGTGCCAGCAGCTTAGCCCCAGGACTATATGGCTACACCTTC.

This clone appeared a single time. The chain employs TRBV7-3 and TRBJ1-2; no clear D. Trimming stripped 3 bases from V and 6 bases from J, with 11 bases between. The CDR3 sequence is 13 residues long. Germline CDR1 is SGHTA and CDR2 is FQGTGA. The CDR3 loop reads CASSFRGGDGYTF. CDR3 DNA sequence: TGTGCCAGCAGCTTCCGAGGAGGAGATGGCTACACCTTC.

The chain employs TRBV29-1 and TRBJ1-1; the match to TRBD1 covers 8 bases. CDR1 and CDR2 (germline): SQVTM, ANQGSEA. This CDR3 has 14 amino acids. V was clipped by 2 bases and J by 2 bases; unmatched bases: 4. CDR3 coding DNA: TGCAGCGTTGAACAGGGGGCGCGTAACACTGAAGCTTTCTTT. This translates into CSVEQGARNTEAFF.

The chain carries TRBV15 and TRBJ2-1; tentatively, D is TRBD1 (6 bases). The CDR3 is 15 residues long. Trimming shortened V by 0 bases and J by 4 bases, and 10 bases separated the two germline ends. Per the germline V gene, CDR1 is LNHNV and CDR2 is YYDKDF (reference sequence). The CDR3 region is CATSRDTTGYNEQFF. The CDR3 coding sequence is TGTGCCACCAGCAGAGATACAACAGGGTACAATGAGCAGTTCTTC. The full variable domain, with the rest looked up from reference TRBV15 and TRBJ2-1, is DAMVIQNPRYQVTQFGKPVTLSCSQTLNHNVMYWYQQKSSQAPKLLFHYYDKDFNNEADTPDNFQSRRPNTSFCFLDIRSPGLGDTAMYLCATSRDTTGYNEQFFGPGTRLTVL.

This clone was observed a single time. This chain uses TRBV11-3 with TRBJ1-2, with 7 bases lining up with TRBD1. The ends lost 5 bases at V and 4 bases at J; junction bases unmatched: 4. Germline V gene sequence: CDR1 SGHNT, CDR2 YENEEA. The CDR3 loop spans 13 amino acids. The chain's CDR3 is CASSPGGAYGYTF. The CDR3, as DNA: TGTGCCAGCAGCCCAGGGGGAGCCTATGGCTACACCTTC.

The chain recombines TRBV5-1 with TRBJ2-7; 10 bases agree with TRBD2. Per germline, CDR1 SGHRS and CDR2 YFSETQ. The length of the CDR3 is 17 residues. J gave up 1 base and V 0 bases, and 7 bases lay outside the gene matches. In nucleotides, the CDR3 is TGCGCCAGCAGCTTGGAGGCTAGCGGGAGCCCATCCTACGAGCAGTACTTC. Its translation is CASSLEASGSPSYEQYF.

The rearrangement uses TRBV27 and TRBJ2-7, with D possibly TRBD2 on 5 matching bases. With 5 bases removed from V and 3 bases from J, the gap between germline ends came to 11 bases. CDR1 is MNHEY, CDR2 SMNVEV, per germline (reference sequence). The CDR3 totals 13 residues. The CDR3 sequence is CASSKGADYEQYF. As DNA, the CDR3 is TGTGCCAGCAGTAAGGGAGCAGACTACGAGCAGTACTTC.

V is TRBV3-1 (or the pseudogene TRBV3-2) and J is TRBJ1-2; TRBD1 might be the D (6 bases). Trimming took off 1 base at V and 3 bases at J, with 6 bases between the two ends. The germline V gene has CDR1 LGHDT and CDR2 YNNKEL (reference sequence). The CDR3 loop spans 13 amino acids. The chain's CDR3 is CASSQAGDYGYTF. Written as DNA, the CDR3 is TGTGCCAGCAGCCAAGCAGGGGACTATGGCTACACCTTC.

This clone was found a few times. This chain joins TRBV2 and TRBJ2-1, with D perhaps matching TRBD2 (7 bases). Trimming pared 0 bases from V and 7 bases from J, leaving 10 bases between. Germline CDR1 SNHLY, CDR2 FYNNEI. The CDR3 covers 14 residues. CDR3 in DNA: TGTGCCAGCAGTGAAGCGGGGGGGGCTAATGAGCAGTTCTTC. Amino acids: CASSEAGGANEQFF.

The rearrangement joins TRBV20-1 to TRBJ1-4, with no clear D. Trimming stripped 3 bases from V and 0 bases from J, with 8 bases between. Germline CDR1 and CDR2: DFQATT and SNEGSKA (reference sequence). CDR3 size: 14 residues. The CDR3 spells CSASDLTTNEKLFF. The CDR3 nucleotides read TGCAGTGCTAGTGATCTAACAACTAATGAAAAACTGTTTTTT.

The rearrangement joins TRBV30 to TRBJ2-2; D perhaps matches TRBD1 (6 bases). The germline V and J ends were trimmed by 1 base and 0 bases, with 6 bases remaining between them. The CDR3 runs to 14 residues. Germline CDR1 GTSNPN, CDR2 SVGIG (reference sequence). The CDR3 reads CAWSGGPNTGELFF. CDR3 nucleotides: TGTGCCTGGAGTGGGGGGCCGAACACCGGGGAGCTGTTTTTT.

This clone was found once. V is TRBV30 and J is TRBJ2-5; tentative D call: TRBD2 (6 bases). Trimming removed 0 bases from V and 0 bases from J, with 11 bases in between. Germline CDR1 and CDR2: GTSNPN and SVGIG (reference sequence). This CDR3 has 15 amino acids. In nucleotides, the CDR3 is TGTGCCTGGAGTGTTAGCGGAACGTACCAAGAGACCCAGTACTTC. Translating gives CAWSVSGTYQETQYF.

The genes are TRBV4-1 and TRBJ1-6, with 10 bases aligning to TRBD1. The CDR3 contains 18 residues. V shed 2 bases, J shed 8 bases, and the junction held 12 bases outside the gene matches. Looked up from germline, CDR1 is MGHRA and CDR2 is YSYEKL. The CDR3 region has the DNA TGCGCCAGCAGCCAAAGAGACAGGGGGCGCCTAGGGGATTCACCCCTCCACTTT. It translates to CASSQRDRGRLGDSPLHF.

The chain joins TRBV30 to TRBJ2-3, with 9 nucleotides matching TRBD2. The V segment lost 2 bases and the J segment 4 bases; nucleotides outside the gene matches: 7. The length of the CDR3 is 15 residues. CDR1 is GTSNPN, CDR2 SVGIG, per germline (reference sequence). CDR3 in DNA: TGTGCCTGGAGTCCATATGGCGGGGGGGCAGATACGCAGTATTTT. It is translated as CAWSPYGGGADTQYF.

V and J are TRBV6-5 and TRBJ1-3, with D possibly matching TRBD1 (6 bases). Trimming pared 4 bases from V and 0 bases from J, leaving 13 bases between. CDR1 is MNHEY, CDR2 SVGAGI, per germline. This CDR3 has 16 residues. The CDR3 DNA is TGTGCCAGCAGTTTAAGGGGACACCTCTCTGGAAACACCATATATTTT. This translates into CASSLRGHLSGNTIYF.

This chain uses TRBV30 with TRBJ1-2; the match to TRBD1 covers 9 bases. The trim removed 2 bases at V and 7 bases at J, leaving 8 bases unmatched. The CDR3 loop spans 14 amino acids. From germline, CDR1 is GTSNPN and CDR2 SVGIG (reference sequence). The CDR3 bases are TGTGCCTGGAGTAGTGGACAGGGGATGGCTGGCTACACCTTC. Translating it yields CAWSSGQGMAGYTF.

The rearrangement joins TRBV9 to TRBJ2-2; the D gene is possibly TRBD2 (5 bases). Germline lookup yields CDR1 SGDLS and CDR2 YYNGEE. Trimming cost V 1 base and J 5 bases, with 12 bases left between them. This CDR3 contains 15 residues. The CDR3 loop is CASSVTLGDTGELFF. CDR3 sequence (DNA): TGTGCCAGCAGCGTAACACTCGGGGATACCGGGGAGCTGTTTTTT.

J is TRBJ2-5 and V is TRBV7-8, with TRBD2 matching over 11 bases. Losses at the gene ends were 3 bases for V and 3 bases for J; bases not matched to a gene: 9. Germline CDR1 reads SGHVS; CDR2 reads FQNEAQ. The CDR3 is 17 residues long. CDR3 loop: CASSFFVAGGPKETQYF. In DNA, the CDR3 is TGTGCCAGCAGCTTCTTCGTAGCGGGAGGGCCGAAAGAGACCCAGTACTTC.

This chain links TRBV5-1 with TRBJ2-2; D is ambiguous. Germline lookup yields CDR1 SGHRS and CDR2 YFSETQ. The CDR3 totals 13 residues. V was trimmed by 4 bases and J by 5 bases, leaving 9 bases between them. In DNA form, the CDR3 reads TGCGCCAGCAGCCAAATTCAGACCGGGGAGCTGTTTTTT. Translating it yields CASSQIQTGELFF.

V gene TRBV6-6 combines with J gene TRBJ1-2; 8 nucleotides agree with TRBD1. J was trimmed by 4 bases and V by 4 bases; bases with no gene match: 8. Germline CDR1 and CDR2: MNHNY and SVGAGI (reference sequence). This CDR3 contains 15 residues. CDR3 nucleotides: TGTGCCAGCAGTTTCCAATCGACAGGGGCCTATGGCTACACCTTC. The encoded protein is CASSFQSTGAYGYTF.

The chain combines TRBV13 with TRBJ1-1, with 8 bases matching TRBD1. Germline V gene sequence: CDR1 PRHDT, CDR2 FYEKMQ (reference sequence). The CDR3 contains 16 residues. With V trimmed by 3 bases and J by 0 bases, 6 bases remained unmatched. DNA of the CDR3: TGTGCCAGCAGCTTCCGGACAGGGCAGGTGAACACTGAAGCTTTCTTT. It is translated as CASSFRTGQVNTEAFF.

This rearrangement joins TRBV30 to TRBJ1-1; D is undetermined. Germline lookup yields CDR1 GTSNPN and CDR2 SVGIG (reference sequence). CDR3 length: 11 residues. Trimming removed 0 bases from V and 10 bases from J, with 9 bases in between. The CDR3 loop is CAWSVRVVAFF. In DNA, the CDR3 is TGTGCCTGGAGTGTACGAGTGGTAGCTTTCTTT.

This chain joins TRBV11-3 and TRBJ2-7; 7 nucleotides line up with TRBD1. The CDR3 loop spans 15 amino acids. Germline assignment: CDR1 SGHNT and CDR2 YENEEA. V trimming: 5 bases; J trimming: 2 bases; junction bases outside the gene matches: 9. The CDR3 reads CASSPTDRIAYEQYF. CDR3 in DNA: TGTGCCAGCAGCCCGACGGACAGGATCGCCTACGAGCAGTACTTC. Full variable domain (outside the CDR3, taken from reference TRBV11-3 and TRBJ2-7): EAGVVQSPRYKIIEKKQPVAFWCNPISGHNTLYWYLQNLGQGPELLIRYENEEAVDDSQLPKDRFSAERLKGVDSTLKIQPAELGDSAVYLCASSPTDRIAYEQYFGPGTRLTVT.

This sequence joins TRBV18 and TRBJ2-7; TRBD1 matches 7 bases. Per germline, CDR1 KGHSH and CDR2 LQKENI. This CDR3 is 15 amino acids long. V was clipped by 2 bases and J by 2 bases; unmatched bases: 6. The CDR3 coding sequence is TGTGCCAGCTCACCATTACAGGGGATCCCCTACGAGCAGTACTTC. Translation: CASSPLQGIPYEQYF.

CDR3 coding DNA: TGTGCCAGCAGCGTAGCTCCGCAGGGGCCCTTCATGAACACTGAAGCTTTCTTT. This translates into CASSVAPQGPFMNTEAFF. The V and J genes are TRBV9 and TRBJ1-1; D possibly corresponds to TRBD1 (6 bases). V lost 0 bases and J 0 bases, leaving 18 bases between the germline ends. Germline V gene lookup returns CDR1 SGDLS and CDR2 YYNGEE. This CDR3 is built from 18 residues.

The CDR3 sequence is CASSQEVHTPEAFF. CDR3 bases: TGTGCCAGCAGCCAAGAAGTTCACACACCCGAAGCTTTCTTT. The rearrangement uses TRBV3-1 (or the pseudogene TRBV3-2) and TRBJ1-1; D gene unclear. Germline V gene data show CDR1 as LGHDT and CDR2 as YNNKEL (reference sequence). This CDR3 is built from 14 residues. V was trimmed by 0 bases and J by 8 bases, leaving 13 bases between them.

The chain links TRBV7-2 to TRBJ2-7; 9 bases agree with TRBD2. The CDR3 runs 14 residues. V shed 6 bases and J 2 bases; nucleotides not matched to a gene: 5. Germline lookup yields CDR1 SGHTA and CDR2 FQGNSA. The CDR3 DNA sequence: TGTGCCAGCAGTTTTAGCGGGGGAACCTACGAGCAGTACTTC. Translating it yields CASSFSGGTYEQYF.

The V and J genes are TRBV11-3 and TRBJ2-5, with 15 bases lining up with TRBD2. This CDR3 region has 16 residues. V dropped 5 bases and J dropped 5; count of bases not matched to a gene: 6. In germline, CDR1 is SGHNT, CDR2 YENEEA. The CDR3 region is CASSAGLAGGRETQYF. CDR3 nucleotides: TGTGCCAGCAGCGCGGGACTAGCGGGAGGTCGGGAGACCCAGTACTTC.

Written as DNA, the CDR3 is TGCAGTGCTAGTGATGTGGGACTATCAACAGATACGCAGTATTTT. It specifies CSASDVGLSTDTQYF. The chain is built from TRBV20-1 and TRBJ2-3, with 7 bases lining up with TRBD2. CDR3 length: 15 residues. The germline gives CDR1 DFQATT, CDR2 SNEGSKA (reference sequence). V dropped 3 bases and J dropped 3; count of bases not matched to a gene: 9.

The chain links TRBV29-1 to TRBJ2-1; tentatively, D is TRBD2 (7 bases). The germline V gene has CDR1 SQVTM and CDR2 ANQGSEA. The CDR3 is made up of 15 amino acids. V gave up 6 bases and J gave up 6 bases, with 21 bases separating them. CDR3 sequence: CSVRGGASSGNEQFF. As DNA, the CDR3 is TGCAGCGTGAGGGGGGGGGCTAGTAGCGGCAATGAGCAGTTCTTC.

This rearrangement joins TRBV4-1 to TRBJ2-5, with D possibly TRBD1 on 6 matching bases. The CDR3 is made up of 15 amino acids. Trimming took off 0 bases at V and 2 bases at J, with 10 bases between the two ends. Per the germline V gene, CDR1 is MGHRA and CDR2 is YSYEKL. In nucleotides, the CDR3 is TGCGCCAGCAGCCAAGATAAGGGGGAACAAGAGACCCAGTACTTC. Its translation: CASSQDKGEQETQYF.

This clone was counted a few times. This rearrangement joins TRBV27 to TRBJ1-2, with 8 bases that match TRBD1. Germline V gives CDR1 MNHEY, CDR2 SMNVEV (reference sequence). CDR3 length: 14 amino acids. V lost 2 bases to trimming and J lost 3 bases; unmatched junction nucleotides: 2. The CDR3 DNA reads as TGTGCCAGCAGTTTAGGACAGGGTCACTATGGCTACACCTTC. It codes for CASSLGQGHYGYTF.